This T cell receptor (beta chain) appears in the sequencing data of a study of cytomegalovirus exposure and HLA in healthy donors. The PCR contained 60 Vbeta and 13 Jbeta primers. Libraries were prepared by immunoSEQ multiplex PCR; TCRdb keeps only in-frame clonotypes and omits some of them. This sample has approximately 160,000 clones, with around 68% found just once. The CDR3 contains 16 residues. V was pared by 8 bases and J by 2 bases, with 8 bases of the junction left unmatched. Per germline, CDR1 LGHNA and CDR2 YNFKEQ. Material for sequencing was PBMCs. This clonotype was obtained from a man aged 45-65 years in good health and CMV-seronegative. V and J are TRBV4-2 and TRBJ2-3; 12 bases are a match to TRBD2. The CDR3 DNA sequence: TGTGCCAGCCGACCTAGCGGGGGGGACTTCACAGATACGCAGTATTTT. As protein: CASRPSGGDFTDTQYF.